This T cell receptor (beta chain) was observed in a study of OX40 agonist ivuxolimab in advanced cancers. Germline lookup yields CDR1 MNHEY and CDR2 SMNVEV (reference sequence). This CDR3 spans 13 amino acids. The V gene lost 3 bases and the J gene lost 2 bases, with 8 bases spanning the gap. Produced via immunoSEQ multiplex PCR; TCRdb's table is partial and in-frame only. The sample consists of roughly 87,000 clones, roughly 90% of them appearing once. The source of this sequence is an adult with an advanced solid tumor such as melanoma, head and neck, liver or kidney cancer. Sequencing used CD4+ or CD8+ T cells sorted from blood, obtained in a trial of the OX40 agonist ivuxolimab. This chain links TRBV27 with TRBJ2-7; D is possibly TRBD1 (5 bases). In nucleotides, the CDR3 is TGTGCCAGCAGTTTGGCAGGGCCCTACGAGCAGTACTTC. Translating it yields CASSLAGPYEQYF.